The 9 T cell receptor beta chains below all came from one sample that was sequenced in a study of blood T cells in healthy people across ages. Then a second PCR, running roughly 7 to 11 cycles, was carried out with a sample-barcoded 5' primer and a J-beta primer mix. TCRdb analysed the 5' RACE reads with MiXCR anew, one entry per CDR3 protein. The data contain around 780,000 distinct CDR3 sequences, roughly 24% of them seen just once; the ten biggest clones take up about 3%. These sequences were also reported in another study, on T cells of mothers and their children.

Input material: blood. These TCRs come from a boy aged 10-17 years in good health.

This clonotype was seen only a few times. This chain links TRBV7-3 with TRBJ1-1; the match to TRBD1 covers 11 bases. Germline V CDR1 and CDR2: SGHTA, FQGTGA. The J segment lost 4 bases and the V segment lost 5 bases, leaving 3 bases of the junction unmatched. The CDR3 extends over 14 amino acids. The CDR3 loop is CASSTGQGATEAFF. The DNA for the CDR3 is TGTGCCAGCAGCACCGGACAGGGGGCCACTGAAGCTTTCTTT.

In this sample, this clonotype turned up many times. The chain uses TRBV9 and TRBJ2-5, with a weak D call TRBD1 (5 bases). With 4 bases removed from V and 3 bases from J, the gap between germline ends came to 13 bases. From germline, CDR1 is SGDLS and CDR2 YYNGEE. This CDR3 spans 14 amino acids. The CDR3 coding sequence is TGTGCCAGCAGCTTCGGCGGCAGGGAAGAGACCCAGTACTTC. Residues: CASSFGGREETQYF.

This clonotype was seen only once. This chain connects TRBV5-1 to TRBJ1-3; 10 positions agree with TRBD1. The length of the CDR3 is 17 residues. With 3 bases clipped from V and 10 bases from J, the junction kept 16 bases outside the gene matches. Germline CDR1 and CDR2: SGHRS and YFSETQ. The CDR3 DNA is TGCGCCAGCAGCTCGCGCCCTTCGGGACAGGGGATTGGAACCATATATTTT. Protein: CASSSRPSGQGIGTIYF.

In this sample, this clonotype turned up a few times. The V gene is TRBV24-1, the J gene TRBJ2-1; D not resolved. This CDR3 region has 15 residues. Germline-derived CDR1 and CDR2 are KGHDR and SFDVKD. The V and J ends lost 1 base and 9 bases respectively, with 15 bases between them. In DNA form, the CDR3 reads TGTGCCACCAGTGATTTTAGGGTGCTGGACGGTGAGCAGTTCTTC. This translates into CATSDFRVLDGEQFF.

This clonotype occurred many times. The J gene is TRBJ2-1, the V gene TRBV2, with a tentative D call TRBD1 (5 bases). CDR1 SNHLY and CDR2 FYNNEI come from the germline V gene. With 3 bases removed from V and 0 bases from J, the gap between germline ends came to 12 bases. The CDR3 consists of 16 residues. The chain's CDR3 is CASSDIGVSSYNEQFF. CDR3 nucleotides: TGTGCCAGCAGTGATATAGGGGTAAGCTCCTACAATGAGCAGTTCTTC.

J is TRBJ1-2 and V is TRBV25-1, with TRBD1 matching 9 bases. The trim removed 5 bases at V and 5 bases at J, leaving 6 bases unmatched. The CDR3 has 14 residues. Per the germline V gene, CDR1 is MGHDK and CDR2 is SYGVNS. The CDR3 region has the DNA TGTGCCAGCAGTCCACAAGACAGGGGGTATGGCTACACCTTC. Its translation is CASSPQDRGYGYTF.

The rearrangement joins TRBV30 to TRBJ2-5; 10 positions agree with TRBD2. CDR1 is GTSNPN, CDR2 SVGIG, per germline (reference sequence). The V gene end was trimmed by 4 bases and the J gene end by 1 base; junction bases not matched to a gene: 0. The CDR3 loop spans 13 amino acids. The CDR3 coding sequence is TGTGCCTGGACTAGCGGGGGCCAAGAGACCCAGTACTTC. Protein: CAWTSGGQETQYF. The entire variable domain, with the rest obtained from reference TRBV30 and TRBJ2-5, is as follows: SQTIHQWPATLVQPVGSPLSLECTVEGTSNPNLYWYRQAAGRGLQLLFYSVGIGQISSEVPQNLSASRPQDRQFILSSKKLLLSDSGFYLCAWTSGGQETQYFGPGTRLLVL.

This clonotype was counted at least ten times. The chain recombines TRBV9 with TRBJ2-7; 9 bases agree with TRBD1. Germline values: CDR1 SGDLS, CDR2 YYNGEE. V dropped 0 bases and J dropped 1; count of bases not matched to a gene: 2. CDR3 length: 15 residues. The CDR3 sequence is CASSVGGTGSYEQYF. CDR3 nucleotides: TGTGCCAGCAGCGTAGGAGGGACAGGGTCCTACGAGCAGTACTTC.

The chain is built from TRBV2 and TRBJ1-4, with 9 bases aligning to TRBD1. The germline V gene encodes CDR1 SNHLY and CDR2 FYNNEI. CDR3 length: 13 residues. With V trimmed by 4 bases and J by 12 bases, 6 bases remained unmatched. CDR3 residues: CASSARWTGELFF. The CDR3 DNA follows: TGTGCCAGCAGTGCGAGATGGACAGGGGAACTGTTTTTT.